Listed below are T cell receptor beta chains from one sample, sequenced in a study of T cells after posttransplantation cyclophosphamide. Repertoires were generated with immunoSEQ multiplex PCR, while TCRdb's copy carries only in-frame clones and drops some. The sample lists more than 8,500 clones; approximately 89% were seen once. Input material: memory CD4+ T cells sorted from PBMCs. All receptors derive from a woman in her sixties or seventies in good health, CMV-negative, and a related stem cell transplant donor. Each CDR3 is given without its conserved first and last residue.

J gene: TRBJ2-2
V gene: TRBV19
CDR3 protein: ASSGMLGTGELF

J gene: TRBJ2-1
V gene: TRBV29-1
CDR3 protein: SVGLSVDSEQF

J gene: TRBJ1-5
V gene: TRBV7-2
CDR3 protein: ASSLAPIPPTQGPQH

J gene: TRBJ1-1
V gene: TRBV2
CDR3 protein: ASDHRADTEAF

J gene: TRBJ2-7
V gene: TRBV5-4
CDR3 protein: ASSLGQGNSYEQY

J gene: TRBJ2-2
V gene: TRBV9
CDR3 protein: ASRYSNTGELF

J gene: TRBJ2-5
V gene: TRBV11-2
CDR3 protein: ASSPGQGRTQY

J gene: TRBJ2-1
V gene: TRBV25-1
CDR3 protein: ASSGAGGSYNEQF

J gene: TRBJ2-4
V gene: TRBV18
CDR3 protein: ASSPGLSIDKNIQY

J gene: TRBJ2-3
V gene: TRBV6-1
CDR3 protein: ASSEEASGIGGTQY

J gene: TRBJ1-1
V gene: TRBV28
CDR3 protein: ASSRGAGEAF

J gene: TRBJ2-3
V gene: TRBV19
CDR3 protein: ASSITPASGGPTDTQY

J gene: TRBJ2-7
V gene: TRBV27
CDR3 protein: ASSSGSYEQY

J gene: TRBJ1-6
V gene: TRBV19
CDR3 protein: ASSPNWQGNSPLH

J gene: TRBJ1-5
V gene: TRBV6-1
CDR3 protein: ASSTRDRQNQPQH

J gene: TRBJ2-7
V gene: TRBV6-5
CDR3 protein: ASGSSSGSSYEQY